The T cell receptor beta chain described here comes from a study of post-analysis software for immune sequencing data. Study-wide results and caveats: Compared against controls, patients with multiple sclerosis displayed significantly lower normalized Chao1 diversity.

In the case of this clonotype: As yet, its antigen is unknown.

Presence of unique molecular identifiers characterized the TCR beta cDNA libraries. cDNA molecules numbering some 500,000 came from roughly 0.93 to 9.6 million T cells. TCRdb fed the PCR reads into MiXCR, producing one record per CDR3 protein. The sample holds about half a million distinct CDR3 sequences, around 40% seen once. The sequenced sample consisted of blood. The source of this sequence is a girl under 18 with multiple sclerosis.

As DNA, the CDR3 is TGCAGTGCTAGGGCACTAGCGACCCAAGAGACCCAGTACTTC. This codes for CSARALATQETQYF. The rearrangement links TRBV20-1 to TRBJ2-5; 7 nucleotides align to TRBD2. Germline V gives CDR1 DFQATT, CDR2 SNEGSKA (reference sequence). The CDR3 sequence is 14 residues long. Trimming took 3 bases from V and 1 from J; bases not matched to a gene: 5.